A selection of T cell receptor beta chains follows, all from one sample in a study of T cell repertoires in cytomegalovirus infection. TCRdb itself ran the reads through MiXCR, one entry per CDR3 protein. The sample consists of 200,000 to 250,000 distinct CDR3 sequences, 30% to 45% of them appearing once. These receptors are not linked to any known antigen. The sample consisted of CD8+ T cells from cultured PBMCs, taken from culture after CMV antigen stimulation. All receptors come from a human donor in good health (CMV status not recorded). Some clones in this sample may be carry-over from other donors' samples. The CDR3 runs from the conserved cysteine through the conserved F or W. The D gene is left open where the match is weak. Size values are once, few and many counts, or a class for expanded clones, and some rows have none.

TRBJ2-2 | once | NA | TRBV10-2 | CASLRGAGELFF | TGCGCCAGCCTCCGAGGGGCCGGGGAGCTGTTTTTT
TRBJ2-7 | NA | TRBD2 | TRBV6-5 | CASSYLGTSGGSYEQYF | TGTGCCAGCAGTTACCTCGGGACTAGCGGGGGCTCCTACGAGCAGTACTTC
TRBJ2-1 | few | NA | TRBV6-6 | CASRTYRDSIYNEQFF | TGTGCCAGCAGAACTTACCGGGACTCGATTTACAATGAGCAGTTCTTC
TRBJ2-7 | NA | NA | TRBV2 | CASSELGTPEDYEQYF | TGTGCCAGCAGTGAACTTGGGACCCCAGAGGACTACGAGCAGTACTTC
TRBJ2-2 | NA | TRBD2 | TRBV4-1 | CASSFGGATGELFF | TGCGCCAGCAGCTTCGGGGGGGCCACCGGGGAGCTGTTTTTT
TRBJ1-1 | few | NA | TRBV25-1 | CASSGDDRYTEAFF | TGTGCCAGCAGTGGAGACGATCGGTACACTGAAGCTTTCTTT
TRBJ2-3 | NA | TRBD2 | TRBV10-3 | CAISGLAGESTDTQYF | TGTGCCATCAGTGGACTAGCGGGAGAGAGCACAGATACGCAGTATTTT
TRBJ2-3 | NA | TRBD2 | TRBV12-5 | CASGLPVSGGDRDTQYF | TGTGCTAGTGGTCTCCCAGTCAGCGGGGGGGACAGGGATACGCAGTATTTT
TRBJ2-2 | few | NA | TRBV11-1 | CASSLGLLKSGELFF | TGTGCCAGCAGCTTAGGCCTTTTAAAGAGCGGGGAGCTGTTTTTT
TRBJ2-7 | NA | NA | TRBV10-3 | CAISESKYSVSDEQYF | TGTGCCATCAGTGAGTCTAAGTATTCCGTCAGCGACGAGCAGTACTTC
TRBJ1-5 | NA | NA | TRBV6-6 | CASSRPGGVQPQHF | TGTGCCAGCAGCCGTCCGGGGGGGGTCCAGCCCCAGCATTTT
TRBJ1-1 | NA | NA | TRBV6-1 | CASRHTRNTEAFF | TGTGCCAGCAGGCATACGAGGAACACTGAAGCTTTCTTT
TRBJ2-7 | NA | NA | TRBV5-4 | CVSSAQGGPYEQYF | TGTGTCAGCAGCGCCCAGGGTGGCCCCTACGAGCAGTACTTC
TRBJ2-5 | NA | TRBD1 | TRBV2 | CAGMTGAETQYF | TGTGCCGGAATGACAGGGGCAGAGACCCAGTACTTC
TRBJ1-1 | NA | TRBD1 | TRBV2 | CASSESPRTGGRTEAFF | TGTGCCAGCAGTGAAAGTCCCCGGACAGGGGGCAGGACTGAAGCTTTCTTT
TRBJ2-5 | many | TRBD2 | TRBV7-8 | CASSPSGGAGETQYF | TGTGCCAGCAGCCCTAGCGGGGGGGCCGGGGAGACCCAGTACTTC
TRBJ2-5 | NA | NA | TRBV27 | CASSFAGTLQETQYF | TGTGCCAGCAGTTTTGCCGGGACTCTTCAAGAGACCCAGTACTTC
TRBJ1-1 | NA | TRBD1 | TRBV27 | CASSSRQGGTEAFF | TGTGCCAGCAGTTCGCGACAGGGAGGAACTGAAGCTTTCTTT
TRBJ1-6 | NA | NA | TRBV20-1 | CSARDPSSYNSPLHF | TGCAGTGCTAGAGATCCGTCCTCCTATAATTCACCCCTCCACTTT
TRBJ2-1 | few | TRBD1 | TRBV11-2 | CASSHGAGGPYNEQFF | TGTGCCAGCAGCCACGGGGCAGGGGGACCCTACAATGAGCAGTTCTTC
TRBJ1-2 | NA | NA | TRBV27 | CASSLQGLANYGYTF | TGTGCCAGCAGTTTGCAGGGCCTCGCTAACTATGGCTACACCTTC
TRBJ2-7 | many | TRBD2 | TRBV7-6 | CASSYGTSGSRYEQYF | TGTGCCAGCAGCTACGGGACTAGCGGAAGCCGCTACGAGCAGTACTTC